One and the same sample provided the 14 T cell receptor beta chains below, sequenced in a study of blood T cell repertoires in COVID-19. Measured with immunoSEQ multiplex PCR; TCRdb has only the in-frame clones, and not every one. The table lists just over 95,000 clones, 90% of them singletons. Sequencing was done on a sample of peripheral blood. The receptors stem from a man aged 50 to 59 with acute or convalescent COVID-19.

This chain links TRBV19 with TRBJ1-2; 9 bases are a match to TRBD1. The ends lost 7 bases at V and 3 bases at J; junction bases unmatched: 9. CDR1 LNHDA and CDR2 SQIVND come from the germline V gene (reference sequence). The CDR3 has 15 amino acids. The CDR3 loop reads CASTPRDRVDYGYTF. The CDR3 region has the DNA TGTGCCAGTACGCCCCGGGACAGGGTGGACTATGGCTACACCTTC. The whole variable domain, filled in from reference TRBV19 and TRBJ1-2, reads DGGITQSPKYLFRKEGQNVTLSCEQNLNHDAMYWYRQDPGQGLRLIYYSQIVNDFQKGDIAEGYSVSREKKESFPLTVTSAQKNPTAFYLCASTPRDRVDYGYTFGSGTRLTVV.

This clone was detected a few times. The CDR3: CASNSLAGEINEQFF. CDR3 coding DNA: TGTGCCAGCAACTCACTAGCGGGAGAGATTAATGAGCAGTTCTTC. The rearrangement links TRBV6-5 to TRBJ2-1; TRBD2 aligns across 11 bases. V shed 7 bases and J 7 bases; nucleotides not matched to a gene: 9. Per germline, CDR1 MNHEY and CDR2 SVGAGI. The CDR3 covers 15 residues.

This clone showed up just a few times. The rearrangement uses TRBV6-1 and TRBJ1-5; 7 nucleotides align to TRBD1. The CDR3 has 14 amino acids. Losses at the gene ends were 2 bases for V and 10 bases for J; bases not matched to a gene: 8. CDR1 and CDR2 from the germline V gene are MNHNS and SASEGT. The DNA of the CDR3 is TGTGCCAGCAGTGAACCGGGACAGAAGGGACCCCAGCATTTT. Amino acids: CASSEPGQKGPQHF.

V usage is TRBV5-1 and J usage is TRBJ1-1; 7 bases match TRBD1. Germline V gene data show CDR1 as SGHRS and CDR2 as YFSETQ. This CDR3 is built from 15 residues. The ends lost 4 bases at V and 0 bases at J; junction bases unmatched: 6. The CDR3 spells CASSRRTGVNTEAFF. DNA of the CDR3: TGCGCCAGCAGCCGGAGGACAGGAGTGAACACTGAAGCTTTCTTT.

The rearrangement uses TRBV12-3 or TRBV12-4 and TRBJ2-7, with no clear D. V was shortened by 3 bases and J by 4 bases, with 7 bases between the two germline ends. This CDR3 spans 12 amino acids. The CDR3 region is CASSFLRYEQYF. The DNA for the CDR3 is TGTGCCAGCAGTTTCCTCAGGTACGAGCAGTACTTC.

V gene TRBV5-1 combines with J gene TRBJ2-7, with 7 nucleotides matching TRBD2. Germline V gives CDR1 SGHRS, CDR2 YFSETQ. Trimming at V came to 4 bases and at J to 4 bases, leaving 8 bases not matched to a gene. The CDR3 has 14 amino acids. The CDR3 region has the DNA TGCGCCAGCAGCCCAGCGGGACTCCCTTACGAGCAGTACTTC. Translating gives CASSPAGLPYEQYF.

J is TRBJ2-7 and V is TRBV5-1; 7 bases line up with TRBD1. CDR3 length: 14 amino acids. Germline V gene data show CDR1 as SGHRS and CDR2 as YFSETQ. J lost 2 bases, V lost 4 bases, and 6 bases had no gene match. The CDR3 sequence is CASSTRTGTYEQYF. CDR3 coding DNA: TGCGCCAGCAGCACCCGGACAGGCACCTACGAGCAGTACTTC.

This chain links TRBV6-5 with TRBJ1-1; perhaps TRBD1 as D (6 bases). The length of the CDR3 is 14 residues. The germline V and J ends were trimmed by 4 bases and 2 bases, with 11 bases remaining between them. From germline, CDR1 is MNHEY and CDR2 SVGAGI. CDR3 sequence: CASSLTGANTEAFF. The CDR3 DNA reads TGTGCCAGCAGTTTGACAGGCGCTAACACTGAAGCTTTCTTT.

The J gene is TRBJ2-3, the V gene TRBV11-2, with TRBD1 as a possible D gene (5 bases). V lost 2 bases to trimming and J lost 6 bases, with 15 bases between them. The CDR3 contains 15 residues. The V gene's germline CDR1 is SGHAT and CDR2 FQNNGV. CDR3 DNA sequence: TGTGCCAGCAGCTTAATGGCGAAGGGGTCCGATACGCAGTATTTT. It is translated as CASSLMAKGSDTQYF.

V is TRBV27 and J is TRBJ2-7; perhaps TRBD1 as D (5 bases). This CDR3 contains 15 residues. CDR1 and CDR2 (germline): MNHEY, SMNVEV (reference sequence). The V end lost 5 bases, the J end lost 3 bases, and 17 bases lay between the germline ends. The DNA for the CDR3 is TGTGCCAGCAGTGGGCAAGGGGCGGTAAGCTACGAGCAGTACTTC. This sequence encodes CASSGQGAVSYEQYF.

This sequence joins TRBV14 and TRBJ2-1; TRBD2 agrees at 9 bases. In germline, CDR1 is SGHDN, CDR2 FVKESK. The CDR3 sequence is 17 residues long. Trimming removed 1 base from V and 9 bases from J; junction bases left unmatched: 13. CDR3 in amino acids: CASSQVRGAGGGAEQFF. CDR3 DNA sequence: TGTGCCAGCAGCCAAGTTAGAGGAGCGGGAGGAGGTGCTGAGCAGTTCTTC.

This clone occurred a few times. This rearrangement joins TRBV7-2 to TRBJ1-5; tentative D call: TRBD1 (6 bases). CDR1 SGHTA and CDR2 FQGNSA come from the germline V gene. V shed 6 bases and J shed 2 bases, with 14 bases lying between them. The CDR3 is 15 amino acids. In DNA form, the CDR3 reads TGTGCCAGCAGTGCCGGGACATACGGCAATCAGCCCCAGCATTTT. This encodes CASSAGTYGNQPQHF.

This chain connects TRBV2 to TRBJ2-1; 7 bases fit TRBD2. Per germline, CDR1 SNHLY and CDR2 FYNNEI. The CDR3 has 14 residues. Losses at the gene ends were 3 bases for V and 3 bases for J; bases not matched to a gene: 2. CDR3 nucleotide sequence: TGTGCCAGCAGTGACCAGCGGGACTACAATGAGCAGTTCTTC. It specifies CASSDQRDYNEQFF. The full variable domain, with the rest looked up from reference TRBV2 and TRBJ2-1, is EPEVTQTPSHQVTQMGQEVILRCVPISNHLYFYWYRQILGQKVEFLVSFYNNEISEKSEIFDDQFSVERPDGSNFTLKIRSTKLEDSAMYFCASSDQRDYNEQFFGPGTRLTVL.

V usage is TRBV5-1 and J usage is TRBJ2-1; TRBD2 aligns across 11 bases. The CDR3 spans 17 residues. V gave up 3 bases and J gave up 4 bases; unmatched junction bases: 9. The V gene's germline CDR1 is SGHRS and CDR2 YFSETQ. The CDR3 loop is CASSSKPGLAEYNEQFF. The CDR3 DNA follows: TGCGCCAGCAGCTCCAAACCGGGACTAGCGGAGTACAATGAGCAGTTCTTC.